The entry that follows covers one T cell receptor beta chain sequence. Data came from immunoSEQ multiplex PCR; TCRdb stores just in-frame clones and leaves some out. The table lists fewer than 70,000 clones, 75% to 90% of them singletons, with about 3.2% in the top ten. This sample is drawn from a study of blood T cell repertoires in COVID-19. Study-level background: PBMCs, B-cell-depleted T cells, or T cells provided the cDNA or gDNA that made up the material.

Trimming removed 4 bases from V and 2 bases from J; junction bases left unmatched: 4. Germline V CDR1 and CDR2: KGHSH, LQKENI. The CDR3 runs to 15 residues. The TCR sequence derives from a human donor in a cohort sampled during active COVID-19. The material sequenced was peripheral blood. The chain recombines TRBV18 with TRBJ1-5; 8 nucleotides match TRBD1. This CDR3 is CASSLDRGGNQPQHF. CDR3 coding DNA: TGTGCCAGCTCACTAGACAGGGGCGGCAATCAGCCCCAGCATTTT.